The sequence of this T cell receptor beta chain was determined in a study of CD8 T cells in ankylosing spondylitis (dated by TCRdb to 2015 to 2018). Broadly, across the study: T cell receptor beta repertoires were profiled in healthy donors and ankylosing spondylitis patients so that disease-linked TCR variants could be found. Peripheral blood samples were taken, and synovial fluid was additionally collected from ankylosing spondylitis patients. The full study cohort comprised about 23 ankylosing spondylitis patients and about a hundred healthy donors.

The cysteine opens and the phenylalanine closes a CDR3 of 13 amino acids. CDR3 DNA only is kept here, 39 bases in frame from base 1. The junction carries 11 bases between V and J, which are trimmed by 4 bases and 6 bases respectively. The reads were generated on an Illumina HiSeq 2500. Quantitative 5'-RACE with molecular barcodes was the method used to prepare the TCR beta libraries. Turning to the authors' computational methods: Disease-linked TCR variants were identified with a new computational method built on a probabilistic model of VDJ rearrangement. TCRdb reran the public reads through fastp at Q25 and MiXCR, keeping productive beta chains. Entries that share a CDR3 protein sequence are merged under the most common genes and DNA. In this record, the V and J calls reflect TCRdb's handling and not the investigators' own analysis. Across this sample there are about 340,000 distinct CDR3 sequences, with approximately 22% seen only once. Clones ranked in the top ten supply around 12% of the sample.

The sample holds a few counts of this clonotype. Its antigen is still unknown. It has no much larger one-base neighbor in the sample; base qualities were not kept. Results and caveats for the whole study, not just this receptor: In peripheral blood, the disease-linked clones were found at relatively low frequencies and had a CD8+ phenotype. According to the report, matched synovial fluid samples from ankylosing spondylitis patients were significantly enriched for the disease-linked clones. A TCR beta motif of seven or eight highly homologous amino acid variants appeared characteristic of blood from ankylosing spondylitis patients. Some motif variants were previously reported in synovial fluid and blood of reactive arthritis patients, suggesting common disease-initiation mechanisms.

The sequencing input was blood, either unsorted or a sorted T cell fraction (not recorded which). The V and J genes are TRBV12-3 or TRBV12-4 and TRBJ2-3, and TRBD2 may be the D gene, going by 5 matching bases. The receptor's source is a male donor with ankylosing spondylitis or in good health (not recorded which). The CDR3 protein is CASSWQERDTQYF. At the DNA level, the sequence is TGTGCCAGCAGTTGGCAGGAGCGGGATACGCAGTATTTT.